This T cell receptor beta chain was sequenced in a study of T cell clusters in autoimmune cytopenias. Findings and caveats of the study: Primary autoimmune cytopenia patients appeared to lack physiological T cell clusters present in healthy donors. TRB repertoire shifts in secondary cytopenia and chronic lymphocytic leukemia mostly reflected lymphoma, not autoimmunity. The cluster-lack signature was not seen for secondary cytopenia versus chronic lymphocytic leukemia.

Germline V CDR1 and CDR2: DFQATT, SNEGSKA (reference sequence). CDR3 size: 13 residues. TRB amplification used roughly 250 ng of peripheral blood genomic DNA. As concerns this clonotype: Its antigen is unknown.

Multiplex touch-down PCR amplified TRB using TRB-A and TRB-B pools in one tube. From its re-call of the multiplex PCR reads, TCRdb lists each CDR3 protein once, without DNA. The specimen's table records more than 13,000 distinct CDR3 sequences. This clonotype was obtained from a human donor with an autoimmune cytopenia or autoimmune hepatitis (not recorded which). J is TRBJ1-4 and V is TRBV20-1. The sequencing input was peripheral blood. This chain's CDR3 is CSARVASDEKLFF.